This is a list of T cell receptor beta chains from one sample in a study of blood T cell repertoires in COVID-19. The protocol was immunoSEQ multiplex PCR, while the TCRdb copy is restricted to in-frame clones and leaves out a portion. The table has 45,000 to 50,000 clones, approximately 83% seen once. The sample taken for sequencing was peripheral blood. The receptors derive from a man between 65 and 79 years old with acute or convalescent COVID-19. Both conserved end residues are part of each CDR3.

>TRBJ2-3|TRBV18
CASSADRVGDTQYF
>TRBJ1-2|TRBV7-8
CASSFDGGDYGYTF
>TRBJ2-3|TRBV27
CASTPHRGLSSTDTQYF
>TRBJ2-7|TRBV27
CASSLSGTNAYEQYF
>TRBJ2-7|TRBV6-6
CASSSSDRVYEQYF
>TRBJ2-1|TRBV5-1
CASRFGLASGTLSSYNEQFF
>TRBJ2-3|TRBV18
CASSEQRLAGGTDTQYF
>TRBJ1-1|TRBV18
CASSSTGGLDTEAFF
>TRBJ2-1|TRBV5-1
CASSLGLAGGPGNEQFF
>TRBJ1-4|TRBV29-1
CSVEGVPGLNEKLFF
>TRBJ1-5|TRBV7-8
CASSVGLEGNQPQHF
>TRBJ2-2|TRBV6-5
CASRTGVFAGELFF
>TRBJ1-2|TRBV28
CASSLGGQDYGYTF
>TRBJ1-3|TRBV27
CASSLSRGRGNTIYF
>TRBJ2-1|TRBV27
CASRPTSGGAGSYNEQFF
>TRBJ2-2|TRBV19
CASRPGLAGGSNTGELFF
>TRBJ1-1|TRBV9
CASSVVPDSQAFF
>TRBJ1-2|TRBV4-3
CASSQEWQTGYTF
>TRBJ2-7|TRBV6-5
CASESRLNYEQYF
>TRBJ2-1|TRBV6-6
CASIKQVLLENEQFF
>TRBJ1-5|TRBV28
CASSLPRGHQPQHF
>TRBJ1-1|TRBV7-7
CASSLRVDTEAFF
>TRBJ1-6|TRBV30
CASQRVNSPLHF
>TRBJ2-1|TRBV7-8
CASSRVHSGYNEQFF
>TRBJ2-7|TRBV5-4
CASSSRQGDYEQYF
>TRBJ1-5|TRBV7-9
CASSLLTPGQLSSNQPQHF
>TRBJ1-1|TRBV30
CAWSGGRDTEAFF
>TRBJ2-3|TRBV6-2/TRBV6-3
CASSDRGRGFSTDTQYF
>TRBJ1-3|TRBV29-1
CSVDLGAGNTIYF
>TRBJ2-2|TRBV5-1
CASSLAGGQGGTGELFF
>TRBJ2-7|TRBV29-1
CSVRSGKSYEQYF
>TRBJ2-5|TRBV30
CASKGKAGGRGETQYF
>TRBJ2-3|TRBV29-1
CSVSTSGSADTQYF
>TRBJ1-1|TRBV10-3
CAISEGQPLNTEAFF
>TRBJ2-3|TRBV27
CASSLSSGTTDTQYF
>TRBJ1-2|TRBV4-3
CASSPDRGRDGYTF